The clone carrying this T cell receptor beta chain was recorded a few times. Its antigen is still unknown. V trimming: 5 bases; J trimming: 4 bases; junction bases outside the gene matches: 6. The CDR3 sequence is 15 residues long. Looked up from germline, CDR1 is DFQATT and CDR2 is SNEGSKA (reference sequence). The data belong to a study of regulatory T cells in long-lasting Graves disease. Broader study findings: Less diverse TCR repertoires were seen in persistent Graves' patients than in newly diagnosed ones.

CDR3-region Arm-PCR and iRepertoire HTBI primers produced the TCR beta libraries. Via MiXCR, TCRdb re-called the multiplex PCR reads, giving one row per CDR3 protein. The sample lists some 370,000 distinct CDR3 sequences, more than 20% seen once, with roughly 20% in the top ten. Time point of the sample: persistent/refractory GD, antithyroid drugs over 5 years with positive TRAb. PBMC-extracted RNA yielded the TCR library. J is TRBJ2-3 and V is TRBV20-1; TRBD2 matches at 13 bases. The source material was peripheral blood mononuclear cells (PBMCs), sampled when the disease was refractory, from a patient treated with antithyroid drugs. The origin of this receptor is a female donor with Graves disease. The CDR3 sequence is CSARTSGSAADTQYF. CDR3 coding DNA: TGCAGTGCTCGGACTAGCGGGAGTGCGGCAGATACGCAGTATTTT.